This T cell receptor beta chain was documented in a study of T cells in Graves' hyperthyroidism and ophthalmopathy. At the level of the study: Peripheral blood was taken when the disease was first diagnosed, before any treatment began.

The CDR3 regions of TCR beta were amplified from RNA transcripts. An initial round of RT-PCR targeting the TCR CDR3 relied on the HTBI primer set. One entry per CDR3 protein, called by TCRdb with MiXCR from the multiplex PCR reads. The table lists 370,000 or so distinct CDR3 sequences, around 14% of them singletons. The hyperthyroidism was newly diagnosed and had lasted under 2 months; the patients were aged 18 to 65. Germline V lookup: CDR1 DFQATT, CDR2 SNEGSKA (reference sequence). The CDR3 totals 18 residues. Trimming at V came to 0 bases and at J to 9 bases, leaving 16 bases not matched to a gene. This clonotype was counted many times.

Sequenced material: blood. The gene calls are TRBV20-1 and TRBJ2-1; 11 bases align to TRBD2. The TCR originated in a woman between 18 and 29 years old with Graves' hyperthyroidism that later progressed to Graves' ophthalmopathy. The CDR3 coding sequence is TGCAGTGCTAGAGATTGGAGTAGTACTAGCGGGAGTTGGGTTGAGCAGTTCTTC. This codes for CSARDWSSTSGSWVEQFF.